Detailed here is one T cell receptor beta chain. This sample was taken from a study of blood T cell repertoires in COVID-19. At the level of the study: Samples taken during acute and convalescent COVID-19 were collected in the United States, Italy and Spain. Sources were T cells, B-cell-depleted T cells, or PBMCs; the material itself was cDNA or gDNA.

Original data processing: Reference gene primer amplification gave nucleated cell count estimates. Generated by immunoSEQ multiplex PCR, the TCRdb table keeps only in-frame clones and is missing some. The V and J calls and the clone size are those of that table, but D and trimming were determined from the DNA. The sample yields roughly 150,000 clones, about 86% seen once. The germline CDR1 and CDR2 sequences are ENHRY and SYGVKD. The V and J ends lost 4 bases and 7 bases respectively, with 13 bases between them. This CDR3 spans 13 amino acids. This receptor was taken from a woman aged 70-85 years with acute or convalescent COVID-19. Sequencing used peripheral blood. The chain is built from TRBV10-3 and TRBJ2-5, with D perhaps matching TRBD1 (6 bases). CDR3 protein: CAISGKGEGTQYF. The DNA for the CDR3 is TGTGCCATCAGTGGGAAGGGGGAAGGGACCCAGTACTTC.